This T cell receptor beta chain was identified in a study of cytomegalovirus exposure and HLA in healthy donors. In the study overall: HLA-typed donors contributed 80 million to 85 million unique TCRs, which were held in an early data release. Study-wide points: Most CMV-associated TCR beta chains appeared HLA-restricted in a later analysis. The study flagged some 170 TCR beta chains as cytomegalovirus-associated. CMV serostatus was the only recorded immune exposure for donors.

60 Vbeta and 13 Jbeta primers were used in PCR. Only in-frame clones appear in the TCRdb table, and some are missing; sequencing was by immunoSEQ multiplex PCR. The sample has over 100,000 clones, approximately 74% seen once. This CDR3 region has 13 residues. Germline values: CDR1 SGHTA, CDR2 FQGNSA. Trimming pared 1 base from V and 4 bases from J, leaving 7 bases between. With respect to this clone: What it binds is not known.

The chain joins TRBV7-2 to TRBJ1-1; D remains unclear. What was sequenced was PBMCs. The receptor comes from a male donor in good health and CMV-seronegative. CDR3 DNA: TGTGCCAGCAGCTTAGTTAAGAGCACTGAAGCTTTCTTT. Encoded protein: CASSLVKSTEAFF. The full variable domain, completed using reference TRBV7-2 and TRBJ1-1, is GAGVSQSPSNKVTEKGKDVELRCDPISGHTALYWYRQSLGQGLEFLIYFQGNSAPDKSGLPSDRFSAERTGGSVSTLTIQRTQQEDSAVYLCASSLVKSTEAFFGQGTRLTVV.